This T cell receptor beta chain was retrieved from a study of CD8 T cells in Susac syndrome. The sequenced target, TCR beta, came from blood CD8+ and CD4+ T cells. Findings and caveats of the study: That the number of individuals in its TCR sequencing and HLA analysis was relatively small was acknowledged by the study.

V was clipped by 2 bases and J by 4 bases; unmatched bases: 6. CDR1 and CDR2 (germline): SGHRS, YFSETQ. This CDR3 has 16 residues. As for this clonotype: The antigen is unknown.

Random hexamers served to reverse transcribe about 0.5 to 1 ug RNA. immunoSEQ multiplex PCR amplified TCR beta CDR3 across 54 Vbeta, 13 Jbeta. TCRdb re-derived calls from the immunoSEQ multiplex PCR reads in MiXCR, one entry per CDR3 protein. The repertoire holds 300,000 or so distinct CDR3 sequences, with about 92% as singletons. The chain is built from TRBV5-1 and TRBJ2-2; TRBD1 aligns across 9 bases. Sequencing was performed on CD4+ T cells from PBMCs. This TCR was recovered from a human donor with multiple sclerosis. CDR3 DNA: TGCGCCAGCAGCTTTGTGGGACAGGGTACCACCGGGGAGCTGTTTTTT. This sequence encodes CASSFVGQGTTGELFF.